These 27 T cell receptor beta chains share one sample of origin, sequenced in a study of T cells in tuberculosis. The protocol was immunoSEQ multiplex PCR, while the TCRdb copy is restricted to in-frame clones and leaves out a portion. The sample has some 7,900 clones; 85% to 95% are singletons. Sequencing was done on a sample of PBMCs. Receptors were obtained from an adult with tuberculosis.

A note on this clone: One junction end does not reproduce the germline sequence, and a read error may be involved. The J gene is TRBJ2-1, the V gene TRBV7-8; TRBD2 might be the D (6 bases). The CDR3 sequence is 13 residues long. The V gene's germline CDR1 is SGHVS and CDR2 FQNEAQ. Here the CDR3 reads CASSWDSNNEQFF. The DNA of the CDR3 is TGTGCCAGCAGCTGGGACTCCAACAATGAGCAGTTCTTC. Supplemented by reference TRBV7-8 and TRBJ2-1, the full variable domain reads GAGVSQSPRYKVAKRGQDVALRCDPISGHVSLFWYQQALGQGPEFLTYFQNEAQLDKSGLPSDRFFAERPEGSVSTLKIQRTQQEDSAVYLCASSWDSNNEQFFGPGTRLTVL.

V usage is TRBV15 and J usage is TRBJ1-1; no clear D. In germline, CDR1 is LNHNV, CDR2 YYDKDF (reference sequence). Trimming cost V 0 bases and J 6 bases, with 8 bases left between them. The CDR3 is 13 amino acids. The CDR3 DNA sequence: TGTGCCACCAGCAGAGATCGTCCAGCTGAAGCTTTCTTT. Residues: CATSRDRPAEAFF.

The chain recombines TRBV7-6 with TRBJ2-1; 16 nucleotides agree with TRBD2. V lost 5 bases to trimming and J lost 6 bases; unmatched junction nucleotides: 7. The CDR3 is 17 residues long. Germline V gives CDR1 SGHVS, CDR2 FNYEAQ. The CDR3 is CASSHPGLAGGTNEQFF. The CDR3 region has the DNA TGTGCCAGCAGCCACCCGGGACTAGCGGGGGGGACCAATGAGCAGTTCTTC. Full variable domain (missing parts from reference TRBV7-6 and TRBJ2-1): GAGVSQSPRYKVTKRGQDVALRCDPISGHVSLYWYRQALGQGPEFLTYFNYEAQQDKSGLPNDRFSAERPEGSISTLTIQRTEQRDSAMYRCASSHPGLAGGTNEQFFGPGTRLTVL.

This sequence joins TRBV19 and TRBJ2-3; D is unclear. CDR3 length: 13 amino acids. Trimming left V 1 base short and J 6 bases short, with 8 bases between. Per the germline V gene, CDR1 is LNHDA and CDR2 is SQIVND (reference sequence). The CDR3 nucleotides are TGTGCCAGTAGTATAGGGCACCTGGATACGCAGTATTTT. Its translation: CASSIGHLDTQYF.

The chain is built from TRBV27 and TRBJ2-7; 7 bases align to TRBD2. V shed 6 bases, J shed 3 bases, and the junction held 5 bases outside the gene matches. The CDR3 runs 13 residues. Germline-derived CDR1 and CDR2 are MNHEY and SMNVEV (reference sequence). CDR3 amino acids: CASRGGPNYEQYF. CDR3 DNA sequence: TGTGCCAGCAGGGGAGGGCCGAACTACGAGCAGTACTTC.

CDR3 sequence reads: CASSFRLAGDNEQFF. CDR3 coding DNA: TGTGCCAGCAGCTTTCGACTAGCAGGGGACAATGAGCAGTTCTTC. The chain has TRBV5-8 and TRBJ2-1; possible D gene TRBD2, 7 bases. Germline V gene data show CDR1 as SGHTS and CDR2 as YDEGEE. CDR3 length equals 15 residues. V was pared by 2 bases and J by 5 bases, with 14 bases between.

The V and J genes are TRBV30 and TRBJ2-7; the D gene is possibly TRBD2 (5 bases). CDR3 length equals 16 residues. Germline CDR1 is GTSNPN and CDR2 is SVGIG (reference sequence). V lost 0 bases, J lost 0 bases, and 15 bases lay in between. The CDR3 spells CAWSVLERPSSYEQYF. The CDR3, as DNA: TGTGCCTGGAGTGTACTAGAGCGGCCGAGCTCCTACGAGCAGTACTTC.

This sequence joins TRBV4-1 and TRBJ2-7; 8 nucleotides line up with TRBD2. Trimming at V came to 3 bases and at J to 1 base, leaving 8 bases not matched to a gene. CDR3 length: 16 residues. Germline CDR1 MGHRA, CDR2 YSYEKL. The CDR3 loop reads CASSHGAGASSYEQYF. As DNA, the CDR3 is TGCGCCAGCAGCCACGGAGCGGGGGCCTCTTCCTACGAGCAGTACTTC.

This sequence joins TRBV27 and TRBJ2-1, with D possibly matching TRBD2 (7 bases). V was trimmed by 6 bases and J by 6 bases, leaving 21 bases between them. The CDR3 runs to 16 residues. The V gene's germline CDR1 is MNHEY and CDR2 SMNVEV (reference sequence). The CDR3 spells CASRPRGGRFGNEQFF. The CDR3 region has the DNA TGTGCCAGCAGACCAAGGGGGGGCCGGTTTGGCAATGAGCAGTTCTTC.

The chain employs TRBV7-9 and TRBJ1-2; D remains unclear. This CDR3 region has 15 residues. CDR1 SEHNR and CDR2 FQNEAQ come from the germline V gene (reference sequence). Trimming removed 1 base from V and 4 bases from J, with 13 bases in between. In DNA, the CDR3 is TGTGCCAGCAGCTTAGGCGCGGCGGGTCCCTATGGCTACACCTTC. Encoded protein: CASSLGAAGPYGYTF.

The rearrangement links TRBV7-9 to TRBJ2-5, with 13 bases lining up with TRBD2. After removal of 5 bases from V and 5 bases from J, the junction contained 2 bases not matched to a gene. The CDR3 sequence is 14 residues long. Looked up from germline, CDR1 is SEHNR and CDR2 is FQNEAQ (reference sequence). The CDR3 region has the DNA TGTGCCAGCAGCCCGACTAGCGGGAGGGAGACCCAGTACTTC. Translated: CASSPTSGRETQYF.

V is TRBV7-2 and J is TRBJ2-3, with D perhaps TRBD2 (6 bases). V lost 3 bases, J lost 2 bases, and 9 bases lay in between. This CDR3 region has 14 residues. CDR1 is SGHTA, CDR2 FQGNSA, per germline. The DNA of the CDR3 is TGTGCCAGCAGCTTTGGCGGGAACACAGATACGCAGTATTTT. This sequence encodes CASSFGGNTDTQYF.

The V call is TRBV5-1, the J call TRBJ2-7, with 9 bases fitting TRBD2. V lost 3 bases and J lost 4; bases outside the gene matches: 8. The CDR3 contains 15 residues. From germline, CDR1 is SGHRS and CDR2 YFSETQ. The CDR3 sequence is CASSWGLSGGYEQYF. The CDR3, as DNA: TGCGCCAGCAGCTGGGGACTGAGCGGGGGGTACGAGCAGTACTTC.

The chain has TRBV23-1 and TRBJ1-4; D might be TRBD1 (6 bases). TRBV23-1 is classed as an ORF, of uncertain function. With 3 bases removed from V and 8 bases from J, the gap between germline ends came to 10 bases. The CDR3 consists of 13 residues. DNA for the CDR3: TGCGCCAGCAGTCACAGGGGACGGGAAAAACTGTTTTTT. It specifies CASSHRGREKLFF.

The rearrangement links TRBV5-1 to TRBJ2-1; 7 bases match TRBD2. The CDR3 sequence is 16 residues long. V trimming: 5 bases; J trimming: 0 bases; junction bases outside the gene matches: 8. Germline V lookup: CDR1 SGHRS, CDR2 YFSETQ. DNA of the CDR3: TGCGCCAGCAGACGATCAACGGGGGGCTCCTACAATGAGCAGTTCTTC. Residues: CASRRSTGGSYNEQFF.

The genes are TRBV15 and TRBJ1-2; 9 positions match TRBD1. With V trimmed by 5 bases and J by 2 bases, 12 bases remained unmatched. Germline V gene sequence: CDR1 LNHNV, CDR2 YYDKDF (reference sequence). This CDR3 region has 17 residues. CDR3 residues: CATSGASSGTGNYGYTF. The CDR3 DNA is TGTGCCACCAGCGGAGCATCTTCCGGGACAGGGAACTATGGCTACACCTTC.

This clone was detected a few times. This chain connects TRBV7-9 to TRBJ2-1; 9 nucleotides match TRBD1. Trimming took 1 base from V and 4 from J; bases not matched to a gene: 2. The CDR3 extends over 15 amino acids. Germline values: CDR1 SEHNR, CDR2 FQNEAQ (reference sequence). The CDR3 nucleotides read TGTGCCAGCAGCTTAGTCGGACAGGGGTACAATGAGCAGTTCTTC. Amino acids: CASSLVGQGYNEQFF.

The V gene is TRBV6-4, the J gene TRBJ2-3; 8 positions match TRBD2. This CDR3 has 15 residues. The V segment lost 6 bases and the J segment 2 bases; nucleotides outside the gene matches: 7. Per germline, CDR1 MRHNA and CDR2 SNTAGT. This CDR3 is CASSAGGRDTDTQYF. CDR3 nucleotides: TGTGCCAGCAGCGCGGGGGGACGGGACACAGATACGCAGTATTTT.

V is TRBV6-5 and J is TRBJ2-1; the match to TRBD2 covers 12 bases. The CDR3 is made up of 15 amino acids. Per the germline V gene, CDR1 is MNHEY and CDR2 is SVGAGI. V lost 6 bases, J lost 4 bases, and 4 bases stayed unmatched. The chain's CDR3 is CASSKLAGGYNEQFF. CDR3 coding DNA: TGTGCCAGCAGCAAACTAGCGGGGGGATACAATGAGCAGTTCTTC.

The V gene is TRBV27, the J gene TRBJ1-4; weak D call: TRBD1 (6 bases). V lost 5 bases to trimming and J lost 7 bases, with 17 bases between them. The CDR3 spans 15 residues. Germline CDR1 reads MNHEY; CDR2 reads SMNVEV (reference sequence). CDR3 region: CASSPWGGRGEKLFF. CDR3 sequence (DNA): TGTGCCAGCAGTCCTTGGGGGGGGCGGGGTGAAAAACTGTTTTTT.

In regard to this clone: At one of its ends the junction is not consistent with the germline gene, which may arise from a read error. CDR3 amino acids: CASSLIPTGRANTGELLF. CDR3 nucleotide sequence: TGCGCCAGCAGCTTGATTCCAACCGGGAGAGCGAACACCGGGGAGCTGCTTTTT. The chain couples TRBV5-1 to TRBJ2-2; a weak D match, TRBD2 (6 bases). This CDR3 is 18 amino acids long. From germline, CDR1 is SGHRS and CDR2 YFSETQ.

The V call is TRBV7-9, the J call TRBJ2-2, with 7 bases identical to TRBD2. The CDR3 is 14 residues long. CDR1 SEHNR and CDR2 FQNEAQ come from the germline V gene (reference sequence). Germline trimming cut 7 bases from V and 4 bases from J; bases unmatched to any gene: 6. As DNA, the CDR3 is TGTGCCAGCACCGCGGGGACTATCACCGGGGAGCTGTTTTTT. The encoded protein is CASTAGTITGELFF.

The chain couples TRBV6-5 to TRBJ2-3; D is perhaps TRBD2 (6 bases). Germline V gene data show CDR1 as MNHEY and CDR2 as SVGAGI. The CDR3 runs to 14 residues. V gave up 8 bases and J gave up 6 bases, with 18 bases separating them. The DNA for the CDR3 is TGTGCCAGCCGGAGGGGCCCGCTCTATGATACGCAGTATTTT. Translated, it gives CASRRGPLYDTQYF.

This clone showed up just a few times. The gene calls are TRBV7-2 and TRBJ2-7; no clear D gene. Germline CDR1 and CDR2: SGHTA and FQGNSA. Trimming took 3 bases from V and 2 from J, leaving 8 bases between them. This CDR3 has 13 amino acids. The CDR3 spells CASSFQRAYEQYF. The CDR3 bases are TGTGCCAGCAGCTTTCAACGGGCCTACGAGCAGTACTTC.

This chain uses TRBV6-1 with TRBJ2-5; 9 bases match TRBD2. V was clipped by 2 bases and J by 5 bases; unmatched bases: 6. The CDR3 is made up of 15 amino acids. CDR1 and CDR2 (germline): MNHNS, SASEGT. The CDR3 is CASSEQASGAETQYF. The CDR3 DNA reads TGTGCCAGCAGTGAACAGGCTAGCGGGGCGGAGACCCAGTACTTC.

This clone has only a few counts. The rearrangement links TRBV5-4 to TRBJ2-2; 8 bases map to TRBD1. This CDR3 is 14 amino acids long. Losses at the gene ends were 4 bases for V and 5 bases for J; bases not matched to a gene: 4. Per the germline V gene, CDR1 is SGHNT and CDR2 is YYREEE (reference sequence). This chain's CDR3 is CASSGQGGTGELFF. The CDR3 region has the DNA TGTGCCAGCAGCGGACAGGGAGGAACCGGGGAGCTGTTTTTT. The full variable domain, rest sourced from reference TRBV5-4 and TRBJ2-2, is ETGVTQSPTHLIKTRGQQVTLRCSSQSGHNTVSWYQQALGQGPQFIFQYYREEENGRGNFPPRFSGLQFPNYSSELNVNALELDDSALYLCASSGQGGTGELFFGEGSRLTVL.

The V and J genes are TRBV7-6 and TRBJ2-6; D is perhaps TRBD1 (6 bases). CDR3 length equals 16 residues. Germline lookup yields CDR1 SGHVS and CDR2 FNYEAQ. V was trimmed by 1 base and J by 0 bases, leaving 7 bases between them. DNA of the CDR3: TGTGCCAGCAGCTTAGGGGGGCCCTCTGGGGCCAACGTCCTGACTTTC. It translates to CASSLGGPSGANVLTF.